Presented here are 32 T cell receptor beta chains from one specimen sequenced in a study of cytomegalovirus exposure and HLA in healthy donors. The PCR ran on 60 Vbeta and 13 Jbeta primers. Clones were sequenced by immunoSEQ multiplex PCR, and TCRdb holds only the in-frame ones, with some missing. The sample has 200,000 to 250,000 clones, 75% seen once. The sample taken for sequencing was PBMCs. The receptors were sampled from a woman aged 25-40 years in good health and CMV-seronegative.

The chain links TRBV18 to TRBJ2-7; D not certain. The CDR3 totals 13 residues. V gave up 6 bases and J gave up 0 bases, with 9 bases separating them. CDR1 and CDR2 from the germline V gene are KGHSH and LQKENI. In nucleotides, the CDR3 is TGTGCCAGCTCTCTGCAGGTCTCCTACGAGCAGTACTTC. Amino acids: CASSLQVSYEQYF.

V usage is TRBV27 and J usage is TRBJ2-2; D gene uncertain. Trimming took 8 bases from V and 1 from J, leaving 11 bases between them. The CDR3 has 14 residues. The germline gives CDR1 MNHEY, CDR2 SMNVEV (reference sequence). This CDR3 reads CASEAAGNTGELFF. CDR3 nucleotides: TGTGCCAGCGAAGCCGCAGGGAACACCGGGGAGCTGTTTTTT.

The V and J genes are TRBV4-2 and TRBJ1-1, with 7 bases identical to TRBD1. The germline CDR1 and CDR2 sequences are LGHNA and YNFKEQ. J was trimmed by 0 bases and V by 3 bases; bases with no gene match: 7. The CDR3 totals 16 residues. The CDR3 nucleotides read TGTGCCAGCAGCCAGGGGTGGGACAGTCTGAACACTGAAGCTTTCTTT. Amino acid sequence: CASSQGWDSLNTEAFF.

This clone has just one count. V and J are TRBV4-1 and TRBJ1-4; D is undetermined. The CDR3 covers 15 residues. Between the trimmed V and J ends, which lost 2 bases and 1 base, there was a span of 8 bases. Germline loops: CDR1 MGHRA, CDR2 YSYEKL. The CDR3 protein is CASSQRAGTNEKLFF. CDR3 bases: TGCGCCAGCAGCCAACGCGCGGGAACTAATGAAAAACTGTTTTTT.

V gene TRBV5-4 combines with J gene TRBJ2-2; 7 bases match TRBD2. Germline V CDR1 and CDR2: SGHNT, YYREEE (reference sequence). J gave up 0 bases and V 4 bases, and 12 bases lay outside the gene matches. The CDR3 contains 18 residues. CDR3 DNA sequence: TGTGCCAGCAGCCCCCCTAAAAGCGGGATCCCGAACACCGGGGAGCTGTTTTTT. Translated, it gives CASSPPKSGIPNTGELFF.

The chain uses TRBV7-3 and TRBJ1-1; D is uncertain. Germline V lookup: CDR1 SGHTA, CDR2 FQGTGA. The CDR3 sequence is 13 residues long. V dropped 4 bases and J dropped 1 base, with 7 bases sitting between them. CDR3 DNA sequence: TGTGCCAGCAGCTCGTTCGGGAACACTGAAGCTTTCTTT. Amino acids: CASSSFGNTEAFF.

Comment on this clone: At one end the junction does not follow the germline gene, possibly because of a read error. Other DNA sequences of this sample code for an identical CDR3. The rearrangement joins TRBV29-1 to TRBJ1-1; D not certain. Germline CDR1 is SQVTM and CDR2 is ANQGSEA. This CDR3 contains 12 residues. CDR3 in DNA: TGCAGCGTTGATTACCGAGACACTGAGGCTTTCTTT. It yields the protein CSVDYRDTEAFF.

This clone was seen a handful of times. The chain combines TRBV19 with TRBJ2-1, with TRBD2 identical over 7 bases. Trimming removed 5 bases from V and 0 bases from J; junction bases left unmatched: 13. The CDR3 consists of 18 residues. The germline V gene has CDR1 LNHDA and CDR2 SQIVND (reference sequence). As DNA, the CDR3 is TGTGCCAGTAGTGGGGCTAGCGGTACCTTAAGCTCCTACAATGAGCAGTTCTTC. Its protein product is CASSGASGTLSSYNEQFF.

The V gene is TRBV23-1, the J gene TRBJ2-7, with D maybe TRBD1 (6 bases). TRBV23-1 is reported as an ORF; its role is uncertain. With 0 bases removed from V and 4 bases from J, the gap between germline ends came to 13 bases. The length of the CDR3 is 15 residues. CDR3 sequence reads: CASSQSPGAPYEQYF. The CDR3 nucleotides read TGCGCCAGCAGTCAATCTCCAGGGGCCCCATACGAGCAGTACTTC.

In this sample, this clone turned up a few times. The chain employs TRBV18 and TRBJ1-3; D remains unclear. Per germline, CDR1 KGHSH and CDR2 LQKENI. The CDR3 is 16 residues long. Trimming removed 0 bases from V and 0 bases from J, with 9 bases in between. The CDR3 is CASSPPRLSSGNTIYF. As DNA, the CDR3 is TGTGCCAGCTCACCACCGAGGCTTAGCTCTGGAAACACCATATATTTT.

This clone was detected only a few times. V gene TRBV11-1 combines with J gene TRBJ2-7, with 10 bases matching TRBD2. The germline gives CDR1 SGHAT, CDR2 FQDESV (reference sequence). This CDR3 is 15 amino acids long. V was pared by 5 bases and J by 2 bases, with 6 bases of the junction left unmatched. The chain's CDR3 is CASSRLAGATYEQYF. The CDR3 DNA reads as TGTGCCAGCAGCCGTCTAGCGGGAGCAACCTACGAGCAGTACTTC.

This rearrangement joins TRBV7-9 to TRBJ1-2, with no clear D. Trimming took 5 bases from V and 0 from J, leaving 19 bases between them. Germline CDR1 and CDR2: SEHNR and FQNEAQ (reference sequence). The CDR3 extends over 17 amino acids. CDR3 sequence reads: CASSPGLFDTSNYGYTF. The DNA for the CDR3 is TGTGCCAGCAGCCCCGGTCTGTTTGACACATCTAACTATGGCTACACCTTC.

The chain recombines TRBV6-5 with TRBJ2-1, with 8 bases identical to TRBD2. The germline V gene encodes CDR1 MNHEY and CDR2 SVGAGI. The CDR3 loop spans 15 amino acids. J was trimmed by 2 bases and V by 7 bases; bases with no gene match: 7. The CDR3 loop is CASTPRGAAYNEQFF. The DNA of the CDR3 is TGTGCCAGCACCCCGCGGGGGGCGGCCTACAATGAGCAGTTCTTC.

In the case of this clone: One end of the junction is discordant with germline, which a read error may explain. The V and J genes are TRBV5-1 and TRBJ2-7, with TRBD2 matching over 11 bases. The CDR3 extends over 18 amino acids. Looked up from germline, CDR1 is SGHRS and CDR2 is YFSETQ. The CDR3 spells CAISLEVSGGGPPYEQYF. CDR3 nucleotide sequence: TGCGCCATCAGCTTGGAGGTTAGCGGGGGGGGTCCCCCCTACGAGCAGTACTTC.

On this clone itself: Within the sample, other DNA sequences also encode this same CDR3. The V and J genes are TRBV14 and TRBJ2-7; tentative D call: TRBD1 (5 bases). V was clipped by 3 bases and J by 3 bases, with 9 bases between them. In germline, CDR1 is SGHDN, CDR2 FVKESK. The CDR3 covers 13 residues. CDR3 loop: CASSHDRDYEQYF. CDR3 DNA sequence: TGTGCCAGCAGCCATGACAGAGACTACGAGCAGTACTTC.

The rearrangement uses TRBV4-1 and TRBJ2-1; maybe TRBD2 (6 bases). The CDR3 has 17 residues. Germline V gene data show CDR1 as MGHRA and CDR2 as YSYEKL. Trimming cost V 5 bases and J 0 bases, with 17 bases left between them. The CDR3, as DNA: TGCGCCAGCAGCATACGGGACTCTGTGAGCTCCTACAATGAGCAGTTCTTC. Translated: CASSIRDSVSSYNEQFF.

This rearrangement joins TRBV25-1 to TRBJ1-2, with D unclear. The V end lost 1 base, the J end lost 7 bases, and 16 bases lay between the germline ends. Germline loops: CDR1 MGHDK, CDR2 SYGVNS. CDR3 size: 15 residues. This CDR3 is CASSEWSGRDGGYTF. CDR3 nucleotides: TGTGCCAGCAGTGAATGGTCCGGGAGGGATGGTGGCTACACCTTC.

A few counts support this clone. V gene TRBV4-2 combines with J gene TRBJ2-4; a weak D match, TRBD2 (6 bases). CDR1 LGHNA and CDR2 YNFKEQ come from the germline V gene. The CDR3 consists of 15 residues. Deletions cut 4 bases from V and 6 bases from J, with 16 bases between. This chain's CDR3 is CASSRWKGGGNIQYF. Here the CDR3 DNA reads TGTGCCAGCAGCCGGTGGAAGGGAGGAGGAAACATTCAGTACTTC.

The rearrangement joins TRBV14 to TRBJ1-2; TRBD1 is a possible D gene (5 bases). Germline CDR1 reads SGHDN; CDR2 reads FVKESK. With 4 bases removed from V and 6 bases from J, the gap between germline ends came to 15 bases. The CDR3 contains 14 residues. This CDR3 reads CASSRDRLRNGYTF. CDR3 DNA: TGTGCCAGCAGCCGAGACAGACTGAGGAATGGCTACACCTTC.

The CDR3 loop is CASSGVQGQWQPQHF. The CDR3 region has the DNA TGTGCCAGCAGTGGGGTCCAGGGCCAATGGCAGCCCCAGCATTTT. The chain recombines TRBV2 with TRBJ1-5; the D gene is possibly TRBD1 (5 bases). The CDR3 consists of 15 residues. The ends were cut back, 4 bases at V and 7 bases at J, with 17 bases in the middle. CDR1 and CDR2 from the germline V gene are SNHLY and FYNNEI. Full variable domain (missing parts from reference TRBV2 and TRBJ1-5): EPEVTQTPSHQVTQMGQEVILRCVPISNHLYFYWYRQILGQKVEFLVSFYNNEISEKSEIFDDQFSVERPDGSNFTLKIRSTKLEDSAMYFCASSGVQGQWQPQHFGDGTRLSIL.

V and J are TRBV9 and TRBJ2-7; D not certain. V lost 4 bases, J lost 0 bases, and 11 bases lay in between. The CDR3 is 14 residues long. CDR1 SGDLS and CDR2 YYNGEE come from the germline V gene. The CDR3 coding sequence is TGTGCCAGCAGCCCCGTCCCCGTCTCCTACGAGCAGTACTTC. Translated, it gives CASSPVPVSYEQYF.

This sequence joins TRBV27 and TRBJ1-3, with TRBD1 matching 10 bases. CDR3 length equals 15 residues. From germline, CDR1 is MNHEY and CDR2 SMNVEV (reference sequence). V trimming: 6 bases; J trimming: 4 bases; junction bases outside the gene matches: 6. CDR3 coding DNA: TGTGCCAGCAGACCAGACAGGGGGCAAGGAAACACCATATATTTT. Residues: CASRPDRGQGNTIYF.

CDR3 sequence: CASGPSGGGNEQFF. As DNA, the CDR3 is TGCGCCAGCGGGCCTAGCGGGGGTGGCAATGAGCAGTTCTTC. The rearrangement uses TRBV5-1 and TRBJ2-1, with TRBD2 matching 10 bases. The CDR3 length is 14 residues. V dropped 7 bases and J dropped 6; count of bases not matched to a gene: 7. CDR1 and CDR2 (germline): SGHRS, YFSETQ. Drawing the rest from reference TRBV5-1 and TRBJ2-1, the complete variable domain is KAGVTQTPRYLIKTRGQQVTLSCSPISGHRSVSWYQQTPGQGLQFLFEYFSETQRNKGNFPGRFSGRQFSNSRSEMNVSTLELGDSALYLCASGPSGGGNEQFFGPGTRLTVL.

J is TRBJ2-5 and V is TRBV14, with D maybe TRBD1 (6 bases). Per the germline V gene, CDR1 is SGHDN and CDR2 is FVKESK. This CDR3 comprises 13 residues. Trimming stripped 7 bases from V and 5 bases from J, with 14 bases between. CDR3 amino acids: CASTLDRWETQYF. The CDR3 DNA reads as TGTGCCAGCACGTTGGACAGATGGGAGACCCAGTACTTC.

This clone has more than one count but fewer than ten. The rearrangement links TRBV29-1 to TRBJ2-1; 15 bases map to TRBD2. With 7 bases clipped from V and 0 bases from J, the junction kept 13 bases outside the gene matches. Germline CDR1 reads SQVTM; CDR2 reads ANQGSEA. This CDR3 is built from 19 residues. CDR3 sequence reads: CSATKGTSGGQISYNEQFF. DNA for the CDR3: TGCAGCGCCACAAAAGGGACTAGCGGGGGGCAAATCTCCTACAATGAGCAGTTCTTC.

This clone was seen only a few times. The CDR3 bases are TGTGCCTGGATCCCGACAGGGTTGTCCTCCGGGACCCAGTACTTC. The encoded protein is CAWIPTGLSSGTQYF. The chain recombines TRBV30 with TRBJ2-5, with TRBD1 matching over 7 bases. Germline CDR1 reads GTSNPN; CDR2 reads SVGIG (reference sequence). This CDR3 has 15 residues. With V trimmed by 4 bases and J by 7 bases, 15 bases remained unmatched.

The chain uses TRBV5-1 and TRBJ2-2; tentative D call: TRBD2 (5 bases). Germline V gene sequence: CDR1 SGHRS, CDR2 YFSETQ. The CDR3 is made up of 14 amino acids. With 3 bases removed from V and 1 base from J, the gap between germline ends came to 7 bases. The CDR3 loop reads CASSSDLNTGELFF. DNA of the CDR3: TGCGCCAGCAGCTCGGACTTGAACACCGGGGAGCTGTTTTTT.

The V and J genes are TRBV9 and TRBJ2-5, with 13 bases lining up with TRBD2. The V and J ends lost 3 bases and 2 bases, in that order; junction bases with no gene match: 1. This CDR3 region has 15 residues. The germline V gene encodes CDR1 SGDLS and CDR2 YYNGEE. The CDR3 is CASSGTSGRQETQYF. Written as DNA, the CDR3 is TGTGCCAGCAGCGGGACTAGCGGGAGACAAGAGACCCAGTACTTC.

This chain uses TRBV27 with TRBJ1-2; 7 positions match TRBD1. CDR1 and CDR2 from the germline V gene are MNHEY and SMNVEV (reference sequence). V trimming: 5 bases; J trimming: 5 bases; junction bases outside the gene matches: 14. This CDR3 has 16 residues. CDR3 amino acids: CASSPHRDSPQYGYTF. The CDR3 DNA follows: TGTGCCAGCAGTCCTCACCGGGACAGCCCACAGTATGGCTACACCTTC.

The sample holds a few counts of this clone. The V and J genes are TRBV7-3 and TRBJ2-3; the D gene is possibly TRBD2 (6 bases). CDR1 SGHTA and CDR2 FQGTGA come from the germline V gene. The CDR3 runs 15 residues. V was cut by 2 bases and J by 0 bases, with 9 bases left in between. The CDR3 reads CASSLSGLSTDTQYF. The CDR3 bases are TGTGCCAGCAGCTTATCGGGACTTAGCACAGATACGCAGTATTTT.

This clone was seen only once. CDR3 nucleotides: TGTGCCAGCAGTGAAGCTATTGAGGCGGGGGCGAAAGAGACCCAGTACTTC. Its protein is CASSEAIEAGAKETQYF. The V call is TRBV6-1, the J call TRBJ2-5; the D gene is possibly TRBD2 (7 bases). The V end was cut by 0 bases, the J end by 3 bases, with 17 bases between. This CDR3 has 17 amino acids. Germline V CDR1 and CDR2: MNHNS, SASEGT.

The chain recombines TRBV15 with TRBJ2-7, with D perhaps TRBD2 (5 bases). The germline CDR1 and CDR2 sequences are LNHNV and YYDKDF (reference sequence). V was trimmed by 5 bases and J by 4 bases, leaving 21 bases between them. This CDR3 has 16 residues. The CDR3 region has the DNA TGTGCCACCAGCCGGGGAACCCTACGATCGCCTTACGAGCAGTACTTC. This codes for CATSRGTLRSPYEQYF.